The next 10 T cell receptor beta chains were all read from a single sample in a study of blood T cells in healthy people across ages. A J-beta primer mix and a sample-barcoded 5' primer were used in a second PCR of roughly 7 to 12 cycles. TCRdb processed the 5' RACE reads anew with MiXCR; each CDR3 protein has one entry. Found here are more than 750,000 distinct CDR3 sequences, about 27% of them singletons; the top ten hold about 9.4%. Separately, the same data were catalogued under a study of T cells of mothers and their children.

What was sequenced was blood. The receptors here all came from a woman aged 40 to 50 in good health.

This clonotype turned up a few times. The chain has TRBV10-3 and TRBJ1-5; tentatively, D is TRBD1 (5 bases). The CDR3 sequence is 16 residues long. Trimming took off 3 bases at V and 4 bases at J, with 16 bases between the two ends. Germline-derived CDR1 and CDR2 are ENHRY and SYGVKD. The CDR3: CAISEGSGQLNQPQHF. CDR3 in DNA: TGTGCCATCAGTGAAGGTTCGGGGCAGTTGAATCAGCCCCAGCATTTT.

Regarding this clonotype: This sequence may be a read error, since a much larger clone differs from it by one base. V is TRBV5-1 and J is TRBJ1-1, with 10 bases lining up with TRBD1. The junction had 4 bases not matched to a gene; V was cut back by 3 bases and J by 5 bases. Per the germline V gene, CDR1 is SGHRS and CDR2 is YFSETQ. There are 14 residues in the CDR3. The CDR3 sequence is CASSWDRGWTEAFF. DNA for the CDR3: TGCGCCAGCAGCTGGGACAGGGGATGGACTGAAGCTTTCTTT.

In this sample, this clonotype turned up many times. This sequence joins TRBV6-4 and TRBJ2-3, with 9 bases fitting TRBD2. The V gene end was trimmed by 5 bases and the J gene end by 0 bases; junction bases not matched to a gene: 3. Germline V gene lookup returns CDR1 MRHNA and CDR2 SNTAGT. The CDR3 loop spans 15 amino acids. CDR3 sequence (DNA): TGTGCCAGCAGTTACCTAGCGGGGAGCACAGATACGCAGTATTTT. Amino acid sequence: CASSYLAGSTDTQYF.

The chain employs TRBV28 and TRBJ2-1; 9 bases are a match to TRBD1. The CDR3 length is 14 residues. J was trimmed by 10 bases and V by 9 bases; bases with no gene match: 13. Germline lookup yields CDR1 MDHEN and CDR2 SYDVKM. The DNA of the CDR3 is TGTGCCAGTAGTGCACCGGGACAGGGCTACGAGCAGTTCTTC. Protein sequence: CASSAPGQGYEQFF.

This clonotype has at least ten counts. The chain recombines TRBV7-2 with TRBJ2-7; D might be TRBD2 (6 bases). This CDR3 has 15 amino acids. V lost 1 base, J lost 5 bases, and 15 bases lay in between. Germline CDR1 SGHTA, CDR2 FQGNSA. The CDR3 sequence: CASSLDGAGMDEQYF. CDR3 in DNA: TGTGCCAGCAGCTTAGATGGAGCGGGTATGGACGAGCAGTACTTC.

This chain links TRBV29-1 with TRBJ1-1; D perhaps matches TRBD1 (6 bases). V was pared by 5 bases and J by 6 bases, with 19 bases between. The length of the CDR3 is 14 residues. CDR1 and CDR2 from the germline V gene are SQVTM and ANQGSEA. CDR3 sequence reads: CSVRGGTLGPEAFF. As DNA, the CDR3 is TGCAGCGTTAGAGGGGGGACACTCGGCCCTGAAGCTTTCTTT.

Ten or more counts support this clonotype. The junction and the germline gene differ at one end; a read error may be behind it. J is TRBJ1-6 and V is TRBV7-3; no reliable D call. Per the germline V gene, CDR1 is SGHTA and CDR2 is FQGTGA. The CDR3 spans 13 residues. The CDR3 DNA follows: TGCGCCAGCAGCTTGGAACGGAATTCACCCCTCCACTTT. Its protein is CASSLERNSPLHF.

The chain uses TRBV12-3 or TRBV12-4 and TRBJ1-1; tentatively, D is TRBD1 (6 bases). The length of the CDR3 is 11 residues. Trimming removed 10 bases from V and 4 bases from J, with 10 bases in between. The CDR3 region is CAIQGGTEAFF. DNA of the CDR3: TGTGCCATCCAAGGGGGCACTGAAGCTTTCTTT.

Concerning this clonotype: This may arise from a read error, as a much more abundant clone is one base away. This chain uses TRBV7-8 with TRBJ1-2, with D uncertain. This CDR3 is built from 12 residues. The germline V gene has CDR1 SGHVS and CDR2 FQNEAQ. V was cut by 5 bases and J by 6 bases, with 10 bases left in between. The CDR3 DNA sequence: TGTGCCAGCAGCCTGGAGCACCATGGCTACACCTTC. Its translation: CASSLEHHGYTF.

There are many counts of this clonotype. The chain is built from TRBV7-2 and TRBJ2-1, with TRBD2 matching over 9 bases. The CDR3 totals 15 residues. CDR1 SGHTA and CDR2 FQGNSA come from the germline V gene. V trimming: 3 bases; J trimming: 5 bases; junction bases outside the gene matches: 5. The CDR3 coding sequence is TGTGCCAGCAGCTTTGGCCTAGCGGGAAACAATGAGCAGTTCTTC. It encodes CASSFGLAGNNEQFF.